One and the same sample provided the 23 T cell receptor beta chains below, sequenced in a study of shared clonotypes between healthy human individuals. Profiling relied on immunoSEQ multiplex PCR, and the TCRdb table lists in-frame clones only, not all of them. The data hold about 2.2 million clones, with under 95% observed a single time. CD45RO-negative, CCR7-selected cells formed the naive CD8 fraction, which excluded terminally differentiated effector memory CD45RA+ cells. Sequenced material: naive CD8+ T cells from PBMCs. The receptors stem from a man aged 18 to 30 in good health. Some clones in this sample may be carry-over from other donors' samples.

The rearrangement uses TRBV28 and TRBJ1-5; TRBD1 matches 7 bases. The germline gives CDR1 MDHEN, CDR2 SYDVKM. This CDR3 is 15 amino acids long. V lost 7 bases, J lost 2 bases, and 8 bases stayed unmatched. CDR3 coding DNA: TGTGCCAGCACTGGTAGGGGGCGCGGCAATCAGCCCCAGCATTTT. Translation gives CASTGRGRGNQPQHF.

This sequence joins TRBV5-1 and TRBJ2-1, with 9 nucleotides matching TRBD1. V lost 4 bases to trimming and J lost 6 bases; unmatched junction nucleotides: 17. The CDR3 spans 18 residues. Germline V CDR1 and CDR2: SGHRS, YFSETQ. This CDR3 is CASSLMTGGKVGSNEQFF. For the CDR3, the DNA is TGCGCCAGCAGCCTAATGACAGGGGGAAAGGTGGGTAGCAATGAGCAGTTCTTC.

The V call is TRBV27, the J call TRBJ2-4; no reliable D call. This CDR3 contains 16 residues. V lost 0 bases and J 0 bases, leaving 9 bases between the germline ends. In germline, CDR1 is MNHEY, CDR2 SMNVEV (reference sequence). This chain's CDR3 is CASSLSIGVAKNIQYF. CDR3 bases: TGTGCCAGCAGTTTATCGATCGGAGTAGCCAAAAACATTCAGTACTTC.

V usage is TRBV9 and J usage is TRBJ2-3, with 7 bases aligning to TRBD2. Per germline, CDR1 SGDLS and CDR2 YYNGEE. V dropped 0 bases and J dropped 6; count of bases not matched to a gene: 4. The CDR3 has 14 residues. DNA for the CDR3: TGTGCCAGCAGCGTAGCGGGAGGAGGGGATACGCAGTATTTT. It codes for CASSVAGGGDTQYF.

The chain joins TRBV27 to TRBJ2-1; 7 bases agree with TRBD2. Germline V gives CDR1 MNHEY, CDR2 SMNVEV (reference sequence). V lost 8 bases, J lost 10 bases, and 17 bases stayed unmatched. The CDR3 runs to 15 residues. CDR3 sequence: CASYFLGGGVIEQFF. The DNA of the CDR3 is TGTGCCAGCTACTTTTTAGGCGGGGGAGTTATCGAGCAGTTCTTC.

The rearrangement links TRBV4-2 to TRBJ2-1; TRBD2 matches at 9 bases. The CDR3 covers 15 residues. The V segment lost 4 bases and the J segment 2 bases; nucleotides outside the gene matches: 3. Germline CDR1 LGHNA, CDR2 YNFKEQ. CDR3 amino acids: CASSLSGSAYNEQFF. The DNA for the CDR3 is TGTGCCAGCAGCCTTAGCGGGAGCGCCTACAATGAGCAGTTCTTC.

This chain links TRBV30 with TRBJ2-1; 7 bases are shared with TRBD2. The CDR3 length is 12 residues. Per germline, CDR1 GTSNPN and CDR2 SVGIG (reference sequence). J gave up 4 bases and V 8 bases, and 5 bases lay outside the gene matches. In DNA, the CDR3 is TGTGCCAGTAGCGGGCATTACAATGAGCAGTTCTTC. Protein sequence: CASSGHYNEQFF.

This clone was seen only once. This chain links TRBV7-9 with TRBJ2-7; possibly TRBD1 for D (6 bases). V lost 6 bases, J lost 3 bases, and 12 bases lay in between. This CDR3 spans 13 amino acids. From germline, CDR1 is SEHNR and CDR2 FQNEAQ (reference sequence). The CDR3 DNA follows: TGTGCCAGCAGGCCCCGGGACAACTACGAGCAGTACTTC. Translation: CASRPRDNYEQYF.

The V and J genes are TRBV28 and TRBJ2-4; perhaps TRBD1 as D (6 bases). Between the trimmed V and J ends, which lost 5 bases and 0 bases, there was a span of 14 bases. The length of the CDR3 is 16 residues. The germline CDR1 and CDR2 sequences are MDHEN and SYDVKM. The CDR3, as DNA: TGTGCCAGCAGTGGACAGTCAGTTTTAGCCAAAAACATTCAGTACTTC. Its translation is CASSGQSVLAKNIQYF.

This clone was detected once. The rearrangement joins TRBV7-2 to TRBJ1-5, with TRBD1 as a possible D gene (6 bases). The germline gives CDR1 SGHTA, CDR2 FQGNSA. This CDR3 contains 15 residues. The V end lost 1 base, the J end lost 9 bases, and 16 bases lay between the germline ends. The chain's CDR3 is CASSLDGRGAWPQHF. As DNA, the CDR3 is TGTGCCAGCAGCTTAGATGGCAGGGGAGCGTGGCCCCAGCATTTT. Combining the CDR3 with reference TRBV7-2 and TRBJ1-5 gives the whole variable domain GAGVSQSPSNKVTEKGKDVELRCDPISGHTALYWYRQSLGQGLEFLIYFQGNSAPDKSGLPSDRFSAERTGGSVSTLTIQRTQQEDSAVYLCASSLDGRGAWPQHFGDGTRLSIL.

The chain links TRBV7-8 to TRBJ2-4, with D possibly TRBD1 on 6 matching bases. From germline, CDR1 is SGHVS and CDR2 FQNEAQ. Between the trimmed V and J ends, which lost 3 bases and 2 bases, there was a span of 20 bases. This CDR3 is built from 18 residues. In DNA form, the CDR3 reads TGTGCCAGCAGCTTCCTCCTCCCACCGACAGGAACCAAAAACATTCAGTACTTC. Translation gives CASSFLLPPTGTKNIQYF.

V gene TRBV29-1 combines with J gene TRBJ2-1; 8 bases match TRBD1. This CDR3 comprises 13 residues. CDR1 is SQVTM, CDR2 ANQGSEA, per germline. The J segment lost 6 bases and the V segment lost 2 bases, leaving 3 bases of the junction unmatched. CDR3 loop: CSVETTGGNEQFF. The CDR3 nucleotides are TGCAGCGTTGAAACTACAGGGGGCAATGAGCAGTTCTTC.

The chain uses TRBV6-5 and TRBJ1-5; 8 nucleotides align to TRBD1. Germline values: CDR1 MNHEY, CDR2 SVGAGI. The trim removed 6 bases at V and 7 bases at J, leaving 5 bases unmatched. This CDR3 has 13 amino acids. The CDR3 DNA reads as TGTGCCAGCAGCCCAGGGGGCTACCAGCCCCAGCATTTT. Protein product: CASSPGGYQPQHF.

V and J are TRBV7-9 and TRBJ2-3; TRBD2 aligns across 8 bases. The CDR3 sequence is 19 residues long. Germline-derived CDR1 and CDR2 are SEHNR and FQNEAQ (reference sequence). The V gene end was trimmed by 4 bases and the J gene end by 8 bases; junction bases not matched to a gene: 23. Here the CDR3 reads CASSSGSWREDSPYGTQYF. DNA of the CDR3: TGTGCCAGCAGCTCCGGGTCTTGGCGGGAGGACTCACCTTACGGTACGCAGTATTTT.

The genes are TRBV4-1 and TRBJ2-7; 11 bases align to TRBD2. Trimming cost V 3 bases and J 3 bases; bases outside gene matches: 10. Germline assignment: CDR1 MGHRA and CDR2 YSYEKL. This CDR3 contains 17 residues. CDR3 bases: TGCGCCAGCAGCCAGTTGTTAGCGGGAGGGATCTACTACGAGCAGTACTTC. This translates into CASSQLLAGGIYYEQYF.

The chain links TRBV19 to TRBJ2-1, with TRBD1 as a possible D gene (6 bases). The V gene's germline CDR1 is LNHDA and CDR2 SQIVND (reference sequence). With 7 bases removed from V and 0 bases from J, the gap between germline ends came to 13 bases. The CDR3 has 15 amino acids. This chain's CDR3 is CASMDRAASYNEQFF. The CDR3 nucleotides read TGTGCCAGTATGGACAGAGCGGCCTCCTACAATGAGCAGTTCTTC. Combining the CDR3 with reference TRBV19 and TRBJ2-1 gives the whole variable domain DGGITQSPKYLFRKEGQNVTLSCEQNLNHDAMYWYRQDPGQGLRLIYYSQIVNDFQKGDIAEGYSVSREKKESFPLTVTSAQKNPTAFYLCASMDRAASYNEQFFGPGTRLTVL.

On this clone itself: In the same sample, other DNA sequences code for this CDR3. The chain carries TRBV27 and TRBJ2-7; TRBD2 agrees at 8 bases. The germline V gene encodes CDR1 MNHEY and CDR2 SMNVEV (reference sequence). This CDR3 comprises 16 residues. The ends lost 5 bases at V and 1 base at J; junction bases unmatched: 10. The CDR3 region is CASSPSAGEGSYEQYF. CDR3 bases: TGTGCCAGCAGTCCCTCAGCGGGAGAGGGATCCTACGAGCAGTACTTC.

As DNA, the CDR3 is TGTGCCAGCAGCCGCACTCAAGGAAACACCATATATTTT. This gives the protein CASSRTQGNTIYF. This rearrangement joins TRBV9 to TRBJ1-3; no firm D call. The V gene lost 4 bases and the J gene lost 4 bases, with 9 bases spanning the gap. This CDR3 contains 13 residues. Germline values: CDR1 SGDLS, CDR2 YYNGEE.

The chain uses TRBV19 and TRBJ1-1; no clear D gene. Between the trimmed V and J ends, which lost 5 bases and 0 bases, there was a span of 13 bases. The CDR3 is 15 residues long. Germline V gene data show CDR1 as LNHDA and CDR2 as SQIVND (reference sequence). CDR3 sequence: CASSAGRKMNTEAFF. In DNA form, the CDR3 reads TGTGCCAGTAGTGCCGGACGGAAGATGAACACTGAAGCTTTCTTT.

The CDR3 DNA is TGTGCCAGCAGGATAGCGGGAGGGTATGGGAATGAGCAGTTCTTC. It translates to CASRIAGGYGNEQFF. V is TRBV28 and J is TRBJ2-1; 11 bases map to TRBD2. In germline, CDR1 is MDHEN, CDR2 SYDVKM. The junction had 8 bases not matched to a gene; V was cut back by 6 bases and J by 7 bases. The CDR3 has 15 amino acids. Variable domain in full (rest from reference TRBV28 and TRBJ2-1): DVKVTQSSRYLVKRTGEKVFLECVQDMDHENMFWYRQDPGLGLRLIYFSYDVKMKEKGDIPEGYSVSREKKERFSLILESASTNQTSMYLCASRIAGGYGNEQFFGPGTRLTVL.

This clone was observed once. One end of the junction varies from germline; a read error may be responsible. The genes are TRBV9 and TRBJ2-1; D might be TRBD1 or TRBD2, each matching 7 bases. The CDR3 loop spans 15 amino acids. CDR1 and CDR2 (germline): SGDLS, YYNGEE. The CDR3 DNA follows: TGTGCCAGCAGCGTAGGAGGAACAGCAGCGGGACAGCTCCTCTTC. It is translated as CASSVGGTAAGQLLF.

The V and J genes are TRBV18 and TRBJ2-7, with 9 bases lining up with TRBD2. Germline V gene lookup returns CDR1 KGHSH and CDR2 LQKENI. V trimming: 6 bases; J trimming: 1 base; junction bases outside the gene matches: 10. CDR3 length: 16 amino acids. The CDR3 bases are TGTGCCAGCTCCCAGATAGCGGGAGAGGGATCCTACGAGCAGTACTTC. Its translation: CASSQIAGEGSYEQYF.

V gene TRBV11-3 combines with J gene TRBJ2-3; the match to TRBD2 covers 12 bases. The CDR3 is made up of 16 amino acids. Germline V gene sequence: CDR1 SGHNT, CDR2 YENEEA. V was pared by 5 bases and J by 6 bases, with 9 bases of the junction left unmatched. CDR3 DNA: TGTGCCAGCAGCCCACGGACTAGCGGGATTGTGGATACGCAGTATTTT. Translation: CASSPRTSGIVDTQYF.